This T cell receptor (beta chain) is drawn from a study of technical replicates of blood from a few donors. The germline CDR1 and CDR2 sequences are SEHNR and FQNEAQ (reference sequence). The CDR3 contains 15 residues. Trimming removed 7 bases from V and 1 base from J, with 16 bases in between. Data came from immunoSEQ multiplex PCR; TCRdb stores just in-frame clones and leaves some out. The table has more than 65,000 clones, about 90% seen once. V and J are TRBV7-9 and TRBJ1-2; unclear D gene. Material: PBMCs. The origin of this receptor is a human donor in good health. Some clones in this sample may be carry-over from other donors' samples. CDR3 in DNA: TGTGCCAGCAACAGACGACGGGATGGTAACTATGGCTACACCTTC. This gives the protein CASNRRRDGNYGYTF. The full variable domain, completed using reference TRBV7-9 and TRBJ1-2, is DTGVSQNPRHKITKRGQNVTFRCDPISEHNRLYWYRQTLGQGPEFLTYFQNEAQLEKSRLLSDRFSAERPKGSFSTLEIQRTEQGDSAMYLCASNRRRDGNYGYTFGSGTRLTVV.